Each of the 30 T cell receptor beta chains below was sequenced from the same sample in a study of T cells in Graves' hyperthyroidism and ophthalmopathy. RNA transcripts gave rise to amplified TCR beta CDR3 regions. First-round RT-PCR of the TCR CDR3 relied on the HTBI primer set. TCRdb processed the multiplex PCR reads anew with MiXCR; each CDR3 protein has one entry. Altogether about 840,000 distinct CDR3 sequences are present, about two fifths being singletons, with the ten largest covering 8.9%. The sequencing input was blood. All receptors derive from a man younger than 35 with Graves' hyperthyroidism.

The rearrangement uses TRBV24-1 and TRBJ2-7, with D perhaps matching TRBD1 (6 bases). The CDR3 covers 13 residues. The germline V gene encodes CDR1 KGHDR and CDR2 SFDVKD. V lost 8 bases and J lost 0, with 10 bases in between. CDR3 protein: CATTGVSSYEQYF. In DNA, the CDR3 is TGTGCCACCACAGGGGTTAGCTCCTACGAGCAGTACTTC.

This clonotype has only a few counts. V gene TRBV5-1 combines with J gene TRBJ1-5; D not certain. Germline CDR1 SGHRS, CDR2 YFSETQ. V was trimmed by 0 bases and J by 2 bases, leaving 12 bases between them. CDR3 length: 16 residues. CDR3 bases: TGCGCCAGCAGCTTGGGACCCTGGGATGGCAATCAGCCCCAGCATTTT. Protein: CASSLGPWDGNQPQHF.

A word on this clonotype: The CDR3 end shows no conserved phenylalanine or tryptophan, and so a read error is likely. Because the CDR3's place on the DNA is in doubt, the DNA is left out and the CDR3 is given as listed by TCRdb. The rearrangement joins TRBV11-2 to TRBJ1-6. The CDR3 adds up to 8 amino acids, both ends counted. From germline, CDR1 is SGHAT and CDR2 FQNNGV. The CDR3: CASSSVTR.

This chain joins TRBV12-3 or TRBV12-4 and TRBJ1-1; 10 nucleotides match TRBD1. The ends lost 7 bases at V and 4 bases at J; junction bases unmatched: 3. This CDR3 is built from 13 residues. The CDR3 loop is CASTGQGGTEAFF. The CDR3 coding sequence is TGTGCCAGCACCGGACAGGGGGGCACTGAAGCTTTCTTT.

This clonotype was counted only a few times. The J gene is TRBJ2-7, the V gene TRBV2; the D is unclear. Trimming stripped 6 bases from V and 5 bases from J, with 11 bases between. Germline V gene sequence: CDR1 SNHLY, CDR2 FYNNEI. The CDR3 totals 12 residues. The CDR3 coding sequence is TGTGCCAGCAGCTCACACTCGAACGAGCAGTACTTC. Its protein product is CASSSHSNEQYF.

This sequence joins TRBV2 and TRBJ1-1, with D tentatively TRBD1 (6 bases). Germline V gives CDR1 SNHLY, CDR2 FYNNEI. Trimming took 11 bases from V and 5 from J, leaving 18 bases between them. This CDR3 has 13 residues. Written as DNA, the CDR3 is TGTGCCGGAACCTGGGGGGCTGGGACTGAAGCTTTCTTT. Its protein product is CAGTWGAGTEAFF.

The chain combines TRBV27 with TRBJ1-1, with 8 bases fitting TRBD1. V trimming: 4 bases; J trimming: 5 bases; junction bases outside the gene matches: 9. The germline gives CDR1 MNHEY, CDR2 SMNVEV (reference sequence). The length of the CDR3 is 15 residues. The CDR3 DNA follows: TGTGCCAGCAGTTCTGTCAGGGGGCGCCGGACTGAAGCTTTCTTT. It codes for CASSSVRGRRTEAFF.

This clonotype was seen more than once but under ten times. The J gene is TRBJ2-5, the V gene TRBV5-6; D ambiguous. Trimming took 1 base from V and 5 from J, leaving 9 bases between them. The CDR3 is 13 amino acids. Germline values: CDR1 SGHDT, CDR2 YYEEEE. CDR3 region: CASSLNIKETQYF. CDR3 nucleotide sequence: TGTGCCAGCAGCTTGAACATTAAGGAGACCCAGTACTTC.

This clonotype was detected many times. The V call is TRBV19, the J call TRBJ1-2; TRBD1 aligns across 8 bases. The CDR3 consists of 15 residues. V lost 5 bases and J lost 8; bases outside the gene matches: 13. Germline V gene lookup returns CDR1 LNHDA and CDR2 SQIVND (reference sequence). DNA of the CDR3: TGTGCCAGTAGTGCGAACCCGACAGGGGCGGAGGGCTACACCTTC. Translation: CASSANPTGAEGYTF.

The rearrangement joins TRBV13 to TRBJ1-1; no firm D call. CDR3 length equals 14 residues. The V and J ends lost 2 bases and 4 bases respectively, with 11 bases between them. Per germline, CDR1 PRHDT and CDR2 FYEKMQ (reference sequence). This CDR3 is CASSLSGVATEAFF. CDR3 in DNA: TGTGCCAGCAGCTTATCCGGGGTGGCCACTGAAGCTTTCTTT.

This clonotype was seen ten or more times. V and J are TRBV9 and TRBJ1-1, with D unresolved. V was clipped by 5 bases and J by 4 bases, with 9 bases between them. Germline lookup yields CDR1 SGDLS and CDR2 YYNGEE. The CDR3 is 12 residues long. The CDR3 protein is CASSASGTEAFF. CDR3 DNA sequence: TGTGCCAGCAGTGCCTCGGGCACTGAAGCTTTCTTT.

This clonotype has a count of ten or more. V gene TRBV29-1 combines with J gene TRBJ1-4; TRBD1 matches 8 bases. This CDR3 is 14 amino acids long. Per the germline V gene, CDR1 is SQVTM and CDR2 is ANQGSEA. V lost 7 bases to trimming and J lost 7 bases; unmatched junction nucleotides: 11. The CDR3: CSAQRAGGGEKLFF. The DNA for the CDR3 is TGCAGCGCCCAGAGGGCAGGGGGCGGTGAAAAACTGTTTTTT.

The table lists this clonotype with many counts. The rearrangement uses TRBV10-3 and TRBJ2-5; D is perhaps TRBD2 (6 bases). The CDR3 runs 13 residues. Trimming pared 11 bases from V and 7 bases from J, leaving 20 bases between. Per the germline V gene, CDR1 is ENHRY and CDR2 is SYGVKD. The CDR3 DNA is TGTGCCGCGAGTCGGGACTTCGGGAGGACCCAGTACTTC. Amino acid sequence: CAASRDFGRTQYF.

The V call is TRBV5-1, the J call TRBJ1-1, with a weak D call TRBD1 (5 bases). The CDR3 length is 15 residues. Germline CDR1 reads SGHRS; CDR2 reads YFSETQ. V dropped 0 bases and J dropped 1 base, with 10 bases sitting between them. The CDR3 DNA sequence: TGCGCCAGCAGCTTGGGGACATCGAGGAACACTGAAGCTTTCTTT. It specifies CASSLGTSRNTEAFF.

There are many counts of this clonotype. The V and J genes are TRBV5-1 and TRBJ1-4; 7 bases fit TRBD1. Looked up from germline, CDR1 is SGHRS and CDR2 is YFSETQ. The CDR3 totals 16 residues. Unmatched junction bases numbered 5, after V lost 0 bases and J lost 3 bases. CDR3: CASSLEETGPNEKLFF. CDR3 DNA sequence: TGCGCCAGCAGCTTGGAGGAGACAGGGCCTAATGAAAAACTGTTTTTT.

The V call is TRBV25-1, the J call TRBJ2-7, with 13 bases identical to TRBD2. The V gene's germline CDR1 is MGHDK and CDR2 SYGVNS. With V trimmed by 8 bases and J by 5 bases, 6 bases remained unmatched. The CDR3 totals 14 residues. CDR3 in DNA: TGTGCCAGCCTCACTAGCGGGAGGGCTAACGAGCAGTACTTC. This gives the protein CASLTSGRANEQYF.

This clonotype was observed at least ten times. V gene TRBV10-3 combines with J gene TRBJ1-2; 11 bases align to TRBD1. CDR3 size: 14 residues. The germline CDR1 and CDR2 sequences are ENHRY and SYGVKD. V was clipped by 5 bases and J by 7 bases; unmatched bases: 6. The CDR3 DNA reads TGTGCCATCAGTACGGACAGGGGGCGATTTGGCTACACCTTC. Protein sequence: CAISTDRGRFGYTF.

This clonotype was counted only a few times. The V and J genes are TRBV2 and TRBJ2-7; weak D call: TRBD2 (6 bases). The CDR3 extends over 13 amino acids. Germline CDR1 SNHLY, CDR2 FYNNEI. V dropped 11 bases and J dropped 6 bases, with 20 bases sitting between them. Here the CDR3 DNA reads TGTGCCGGCCGTGGGCGGGAAGGCCCCGAGCAGTACTTC. Protein sequence: CAGRGREGPEQYF.

This chain connects TRBV2 to TRBJ2-7; the D gene is possibly TRBD1 (6 bases). CDR1 is SNHLY, CDR2 FYNNEI, per germline. The germline V and J ends were trimmed by 11 bases and 7 bases, with 24 bases remaining between them. The CDR3 consists of 14 residues. Written as DNA, the CDR3 is TGTGCCGGGTGGGAACAGGGCTGGGAAAGGGAGCAGTACTTC. This encodes CAGWEQGWEREQYF.

This clonotype was seen only a few times. The chain links TRBV2 to TRBJ1-2; possibly TRBD1 for D (5 bases). Germline loops: CDR1 SNHLY, CDR2 FYNNEI. V was trimmed by 7 bases and J by 0 bases, leaving 12 bases between them. This CDR3 is built from 14 residues. The CDR3 sequence: CASMGGVTNYGYTF. CDR3 nucleotides: TGTGCCAGCATGGGGGGGGTGACTAACTATGGCTACACCTTC.

This clonotype was counted at least ten times. The chain combines TRBV20-1 with TRBJ2-5; TRBD2 agrees at 9 bases. From germline, CDR1 is DFQATT and CDR2 SNEGSKA (reference sequence). The V gene end was trimmed by 3 bases and the J gene end by 7 bases; junction bases not matched to a gene: 6. This CDR3 comprises 13 residues. CDR3 region: CSARALAGWTQYF. CDR3 DNA sequence: TGCAGTGCTAGGGCTCTAGCGGGATGGACCCAGTACTTC.

This clonotype was detected only a few times. J is TRBJ1-1 and V is TRBV19; D remains unclear. V lost 4 bases and J 5 bases, leaving 11 bases between the germline ends. Germline V gene lookup returns CDR1 LNHDA and CDR2 SQIVND (reference sequence). The CDR3 is made up of 13 amino acids. The CDR3 here is CASSKEVVTEAFF. The CDR3 region has the DNA TGTGCCAGTAGTAAGGAGGTAGTTACTGAAGCTTTCTTT. The variable domain in full, completed from reference TRBV19 and TRBJ1-1, reads DGGITQSPKYLFRKEGQNVTLSCEQNLNHDAMYWYRQDPGQGLRLIYYSQIVNDFQKGDIAEGYSVSREKKESFPLTVTSAQKNPTAFYLCASSKEVVTEAFFGQGTRLTVV.

This clonotype was observed many times. The chain recombines TRBV9 with TRBJ1-1, with D perhaps matching TRBD1 (5 bases). Germline CDR1 reads SGDLS; CDR2 reads YYNGEE. Between the trimmed V and J ends, which lost 4 bases and 4 bases, there was a span of 8 bases. This CDR3 spans 12 amino acids. CDR3 DNA sequence: TGTGCCAGCAGCCAGGGCGCCACTGAAGCTTTCTTT. It encodes CASSQGATEAFF.

In its sample, this clonotype was seen a few times. The rearrangement joins TRBV2 to TRBJ2-5; possibly TRBD2 for D (5 bases). V lost 11 bases, J lost 7 bases, and 14 bases lay in between. Germline V gives CDR1 SNHLY, CDR2 FYNNEI. The CDR3 extends over 11 amino acids. The CDR3 DNA is TGTGCCGCCCTGACGGAGGCGACCCAGTACTTC. It translates to CAALTEATQYF. Full variable domain (remainder filled in from reference TRBV2 and TRBJ2-5): EPEVTQTPSHQVTQMGQEVILRCVPISNHLYFYWYRQILGQKVEFLVSFYNNEISEKSEIFDDQFSVERPDGSNFTLKIRSTKLEDSAMYFCAALTEATQYFGPGTRLLVL.

The chain links TRBV10-3 to TRBJ2-7; 8 bases fit TRBD2. CDR1 ENHRY and CDR2 SYGVKD come from the germline V gene. V shed 3 bases and J 5 bases; nucleotides not matched to a gene: 9. This CDR3 spans 15 amino acids. As DNA, the CDR3 is TGTGCCATCAGTGACGAAGGCGGGGGGATGCACGAGCAGTACTTC. This sequence encodes CAISDEGGGMHEQYF.

This clonotype was recorded many times. DNA for the CDR3: TGTGCCAGCAGCTCTTTAGAGGGGTCACCCCTCCACTTT. Translated: CASSSLEGSPLHF. The chain employs TRBV7-3 and TRBJ1-6, with D perhaps matching TRBD1 (5 bases). CDR1 is SGHTA and CDR2 is FQGTGA in the germline V gene. Between the trimmed V and J ends, which lost 4 bases and 10 bases, there was a span of 11 bases. The CDR3 runs 13 residues.

This clonotype was observed a handful of times. The J gene is TRBJ1-4, the V gene TRBV7-2, with D hard to call. Germline-derived CDR1 and CDR2 are SGHTA and FQGNSA. Trimming took 1 base from V and 0 from J, leaving 9 bases between them. The CDR3 runs to 16 residues. DNA of the CDR3: TGTGCCAGCAGCTTAGTGGTCGGTGCAACTAATGAAAAACTGTTTTTT. Encoded protein: CASSLVVGATNEKLFF.

This clonotype was seen a handful of times. The rearrangement joins TRBV12-3 or TRBV12-4 to TRBJ1-1; a weak D match, TRBD1 (5 bases). V gave up 6 bases and J gave up 7 bases, with 18 bases separating them. The CDR3 runs to 14 residues. Here the CDR3 DNA reads TGTGCCAGCAGCCCGGCCCTAGAGGGGAGTGAAGCTTTCTTT. This sequence encodes CASSPALEGSEAFF.

This clonotype showed up just a few times. The chain is built from TRBV19 and TRBJ2-5; tentative D call: TRBD2 (6 bases). The CDR3 is made up of 11 amino acids. V shed 7 bases and J shed 7 bases, with 10 bases lying between them. Per germline, CDR1 LNHDA and CDR2 SQIVND (reference sequence). CDR3 nucleotide sequence: TGTGCCAGTACCCACGGGGGGACCCAGTACTTC. Translating gives CASTHGGTQYF.

The J gene is TRBJ1-5, the V gene TRBV12-3 or TRBV12-4, with D maybe TRBD1 (5 bases). The CDR3 loop spans 14 amino acids. Trimming pared 6 bases from V and 4 bases from J, leaving 13 bases between. This CDR3 is CASSEGPQNQPQHF. The CDR3 DNA reads as TGTGCCAGCAGCGAGGGACCCCAAAATCAGCCCCAGCATTTT.